A single sample is the source of the 11 T cell receptor beta chains below, sequenced in a study of response to subunit inactivated influenza vaccine. TCRdb called the RT-PCR reads again in MiXCR, with one record for every CDR3 protein. In the table there are more than 550,000 distinct CDR3 sequences, approximately 11% of which are singletons. These data are also associated with another study on T cells expressing NK-cell markers. That paper adds: 5'RACE template switching built TCR beta cDNA with unique molecular identifiers.

The specimen was PBMCs from blood, collected on the day of vaccination. These receptors were obtained from a man aged 45-65 years who received an inactivated influenza vaccine.

The chain links TRBV7-2 to TRBJ2-1; TRBD2 matches 11 bases. The CDR3 sequence is 15 residues long. V dropped 5 bases and J dropped 5; count of bases not matched to a gene: 5. The germline V gene has CDR1 SGHTA and CDR2 FQGNSA. The CDR3 region has the DNA TGTGCCAGCAGCACTGGACTAGCGGGTGACAATGAGCAGTTCTTC. This gives the protein CASSTGLAGDNEQFF.

J is TRBJ2-7 and V is TRBV12-3 or TRBV12-4; D unclear. The CDR3 has 13 residues. Between the trimmed V and J ends, which lost 5 bases and 4 bases, there was a span of 12 bases. The CDR3: CASSGRPGYEQYF. For the CDR3, the DNA is TGTGCCAGCAGTGGACGGCCCGGGTACGAGCAGTACTTC.

This clonotype has at least ten counts. The genes are TRBV12-3 or TRBV12-4 and TRBJ2-1, with 9 bases matching TRBD2. Unmatched junction bases numbered 12, after V lost 6 bases and J lost 0 bases. This CDR3 is built from 18 residues. The CDR3 reads CASRRTTTSGDSYNEQFF. The DNA for the CDR3 is TGTGCCAGCAGACGAACGACGACTAGCGGAGACTCCTACAATGAGCAGTTCTTC.

The table lists this clonotype with a few counts. This chain uses TRBV14 with TRBJ2-7, with D perhaps given as TRBD1 or TRBD2 (5 bases each). Trimming left V 3 bases short and J 0 bases short, with 15 bases between. This CDR3 contains 16 residues. Germline-derived CDR1 and CDR2 are SGHDN and FVKESK. CDR3 in DNA: TGTGCCAGCAGCCACCACTCGGGACCAGACTCCTACGAGCAGTACTTC. Translating gives CASSHHSGPDSYEQYF.

This chain joins TRBV10-3 and TRBJ2-2, with TRBD1 as a possible D gene (6 bases). The germline V and J ends were trimmed by 8 bases and 2 bases, with 9 bases remaining between them. Per germline, CDR1 ENHRY and CDR2 SYGVKD. This CDR3 has 13 residues. Written as DNA, the CDR3 is TGTGCCATCGGGGACATTAACACCGGGGAGCTGTTTTTT. It yields the protein CAIGDINTGELFF.

This clonotype showed up just a few times. The V call is TRBV11-1, the J call TRBJ2-3, with 8 nucleotides matching TRBD2. Germline lookup yields CDR1 SGHAT and CDR2 FQDESV (reference sequence). After removal of 2 bases from V and 1 base from J, the junction contained 11 bases not matched to a gene. The CDR3 runs 18 residues. The CDR3 region has the DNA TGTGCCAGCAGCTTACCCCGGGCGGGGGGCAGCGGCACAGATACGCAGTATTTT. Protein product: CASSLPRAGGSGTDTQYF.

This clonotype was counted only a few times. Its ends do not fully match the called genes, so a read error is possible. The CDR3 is CATSGEAKNIQYF. CDR3 nucleotide sequence: TGTGCCACCAGCGGAGAGGCCAAAAACATTCAGTACTTC. The V gene is TRBV15, the J gene TRBJ2-4; unclear D gene. Germline V gives CDR1 LNHNV, CDR2 YYDKDF (reference sequence). There are 13 residues in the CDR3.

V gene TRBV6-1 combines with J gene TRBJ2-5; TRBD1 or TRBD2 may be the D gene (6 bases each). Germline CDR1 is MNHNS and CDR2 is SASEGT. V dropped 7 bases and J dropped 5 bases, with 20 bases sitting between them. The CDR3 has 15 amino acids. CDR3: CASKTGAVLYETQYF. The CDR3 DNA sequence: TGTGCCAGCAAAACGGGGGCAGTCCTCTACGAGACCCAGTACTTC.

The chain combines TRBV5-1 with TRBJ2-2; 8 nucleotides line up with TRBD1. Germline V gene sequence: CDR1 SGHRS, CDR2 YFSETQ. V lost 6 bases and J lost 0; bases outside the gene matches: 7. The CDR3 runs to 16 residues. CDR3 nucleotides: TGCGCCAGCACTACGGCGACAGGGGCGAACACCGGGGAGCTGTTTTTT. This sequence encodes CASTTATGANTGELFF. Looking up the rest from reference TRBV5-1 and TRBJ2-2 gives the full variable domain: KAGVTQTPRYLIKTRGQQVTLSCSPISGHRSVSWYQQTPGQGLQFLFEYFSETQRNKGNFPGRFSGRQFSNSRSEMNVSTLELGDSALYLCASTTATGANTGELFFGEGSRLTVL.

This clonotype came up a few times. The CDR3 DNA sequence: TGTGCCAGCAGTCGTCGACTAGCGGGGGGCAGGTACGAGCAGTACTTC. It specifies CASSRRLAGGRYEQYF. The V gene is TRBV28, the J gene TRBJ2-7, with TRBD2 matching over 13 bases. The CDR3 totals 16 residues. CDR1 MDHEN and CDR2 SYDVKM come from the germline V gene. With 5 bases clipped from V and 4 bases from J, the junction kept 8 bases outside the gene matches.

This clonotype was counted between two and nine times. V and J are TRBV7-2 and TRBJ2-5; no reliable D call. Trimming removed 5 bases from V and 5 bases from J, with 12 bases in between. There are 13 residues in the CDR3. Looked up from germline, CDR1 is SGHTA and CDR2 is FQGNSA. In DNA, the CDR3 is TGTGCCAGCAGCCCCGGCCGATACGAGACCCAGTACTTC. Amino acid sequence: CASSPGRYETQYF.